This T cell receptor (beta chain) was captured in a study of shared clonotypes between healthy human individuals. Germline values: CDR1 LNHDA, CDR2 SQIVND (reference sequence). J lost 6 bases, V lost 3 bases, and 4 bases had no gene match. CDR3 length: 15 amino acids. Comment on this clone: Its antigen is not known.

The study's findings and limits: There were few donors, and this limited the genetic and exposure-history diversity represented.

Sequenced by immunoSEQ multiplex PCR; TCRdb stores in-frame clones only, minus some. This repertoire shows about 92,000 clones, 68% found once; its top ten account for approximately 50%. The sample consisted of memory CD8+ T cells sorted from blood. As for subset: CD45RO+ cells pooled with CCR7-negative TemRA cells. The sequence was obtained from a man aged 30 to 39 in good health. This sequence joins TRBV19 and TRBJ2-1, with 11 bases fitting TRBD2. CDR3 residues: CASSIRLAGRNEQFF. The CDR3 bases are TGTGCCAGTAGTATCAGACTAGCGGGACGCAATGAGCAGTTCTTC.